This is a list of T cell receptor beta chains from one sample in a study of T cells after yellow fever vaccination. TCRdb reprocessed the 5' RACE reads with MiXCR, giving one entry per CDR3 protein. Found here are 300,000 to 400,000 distinct CDR3 sequences, 3% to 4.5% of them singletons; the top ten hold approximately 24%. The material was PBMCs, obtained 5 days after the yellow fever booster vaccination. The receptors derive from a man younger than 35 who received the YFV17D yellow fever vaccine. Both conserved end residues are part of each CDR3. A D gene is named only where the DNA matches it firmly. Clone sizes are given selectively: once, few, many, or a class where the clone is expanded.

V,size,D,J,DNA,CDR3
TRBV4-2,.,.,TRBJ2-7,TGTGCCAGCAGCCAAGAGACGAAGCAGTACTTC,CASSQETKQYF
TRBV4-3,few,.,TRBJ1-4,TGCGCCAGCAGCCAAGACCTTAGCTCGTATGAAAAACTGTTTTTT,CASSQDLSSYEKLFF
TRBV6-5,few,.,TRBJ2-1,TGTGCCAGCAGTTACAGTCAGGCGGCAATCGGGCAGTTCTTC,CASSYSQAAIGQFF
TRBV10-3,.,TRBD1,TRBJ2-2,TGTGCCATCAGCGACAGGGCGAACACCGGGGAGCTGTTTTTT,CAISDRANTGELFF
TRBV5-1,few,.,TRBJ1-2,TGCGCCAGCAGCTTGGAGACAGATCTCTATGGCTACACCTTC,CASSLETDLYGYTF
TRBV9,.,.,TRBJ1-3,TGTGCCAGCAGCGACCATGTTGACGTCCCTGGAAACACCATATATTTT,CASSDHVDVPGNTIYF
TRBV20-1,many,.,TRBJ1-3,TGCAGTGCTAGTAAGGTGCCTCTCTCTGGAAACACCATATATTTT,CSASKVPLSGNTIYF
TRBV2,.,TRBD2,TRBJ2-2,TGTGCCAGCAGTGATATCAGCGGGGGGTGGGCCGGGGAGCTGTTTTTT,CASSDISGGWAGELFF
TRBV19,many,.,TRBJ2-1,TGTGCCAGTAGTTCGACGAGATCCTACAATGAGCAGTTCTTC,CASSSTRSYNEQFF
TRBV12-3/TRBV12-4,few,.,TRBJ1-2,TGTGCCAGCAGTTTAACAATGAACTATGGCTACACCTTC,CASSLTMNYGYTF
TRBV12-3/TRBV12-4,many,TRBD2,TRBJ2-5,TGTGCCAGCAGTTCTCCGGGAGGAGAGACCCAGTACTTC,CASSSPGGETQYF
TRBV29-1,.,TRBD1,TRBJ2-7,TGCAGCGTCATTGGGGACAGGGTATTCCACGAGCAGTACTTC,CSVIGDRVFHEQYF
TRBV5-1,many,.,TRBJ2-3,TGCGCCAGCAGCTTGGGCGCACACGGACTAACAGATACGCAGTATTTT,CASSLGAHGLTDTQYF
TRBV7-9,many,.,TRBJ1-1,TGTGCCAGCAGCCGTGGCACAAACACTGAAGCTTTCTTT,CASSRGTNTEAFF
TRBV4-3,few,.,TRBJ2-5,TGCGCCAGCAGCCAAGATTCAGGGACCAAGACCCAGTACTTC,CASSQDSGTKTQYF
TRBV10-3,.,.,TRBJ2-5,TGTGCCATCAGTGATGGGACGGGCCCCCAGTACTTC,CAISDGTGPQYF
TRBV20-1,many,.,TRBJ2-3,TGCAGTGCTAGAGTGGGGCTAGCGCTCGATACGCAGTATTTT,CSARVGLALDTQYF
TRBV9,.,.,TRBJ1-1,TGTGCCAGCAGCGGCAGGAGGGGGAGCGCGGACACTGAAGCTTTCTTT,CASSGRRGSADTEAFF
TRBV4-3,many,.,TRBJ2-1,TGCGCCAGCAGTTACTCTAGCCCGAGCTCCTACAATGAGCAGTTCTTC,CASSYSSPSSYNEQFF
TRBV7-8,few,.,TRBJ1-2,TGTGCCAGCAGCCCCATCGAGGGCTACACCTTC,CASSPIEGYTF
TRBV27,.,TRBD1,TRBJ1-2,TGTGCCAGCAGTCCGAAGGGACCCGACAGGGGCCCCTATGGCTACACCTTC,CASSPKGPDRGPYGYTF
TRBV6-2/TRBV6-3,few,.,TRBJ2-5,TGTGCCAGCAGTACCCTCGACAGGACACAAGAGACCCAGTACTTC,CASSTLDRTQETQYF